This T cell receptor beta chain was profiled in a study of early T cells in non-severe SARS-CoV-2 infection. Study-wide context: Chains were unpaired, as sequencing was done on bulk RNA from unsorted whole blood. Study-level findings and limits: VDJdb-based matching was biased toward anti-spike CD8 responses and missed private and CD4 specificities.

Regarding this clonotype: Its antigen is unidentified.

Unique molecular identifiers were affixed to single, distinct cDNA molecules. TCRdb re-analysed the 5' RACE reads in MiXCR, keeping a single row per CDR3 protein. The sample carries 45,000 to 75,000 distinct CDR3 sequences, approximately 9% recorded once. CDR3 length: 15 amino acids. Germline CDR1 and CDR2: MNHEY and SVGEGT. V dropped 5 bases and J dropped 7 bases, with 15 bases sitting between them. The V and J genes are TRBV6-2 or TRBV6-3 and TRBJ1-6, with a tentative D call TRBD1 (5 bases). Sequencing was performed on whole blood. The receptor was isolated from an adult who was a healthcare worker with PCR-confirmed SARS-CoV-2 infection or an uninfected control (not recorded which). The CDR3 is CASSPPRGTNSPLHF. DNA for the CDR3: TGTGCCAGCAGTCCTCCGCGGGGGACGAATTCACCCCTCCACTTT.